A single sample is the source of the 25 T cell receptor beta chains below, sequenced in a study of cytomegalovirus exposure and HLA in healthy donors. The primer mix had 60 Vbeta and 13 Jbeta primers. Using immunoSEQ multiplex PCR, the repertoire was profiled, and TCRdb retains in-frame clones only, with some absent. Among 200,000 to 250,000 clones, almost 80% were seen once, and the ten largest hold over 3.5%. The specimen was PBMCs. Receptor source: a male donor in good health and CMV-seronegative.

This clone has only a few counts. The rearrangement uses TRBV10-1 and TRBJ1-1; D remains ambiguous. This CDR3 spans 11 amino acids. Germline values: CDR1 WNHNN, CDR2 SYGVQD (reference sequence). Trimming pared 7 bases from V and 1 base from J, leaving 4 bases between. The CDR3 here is CASTRNTEAFF. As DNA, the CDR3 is TGCGCCAGCACCCGGAACACTGAAGCTTTCTTT.

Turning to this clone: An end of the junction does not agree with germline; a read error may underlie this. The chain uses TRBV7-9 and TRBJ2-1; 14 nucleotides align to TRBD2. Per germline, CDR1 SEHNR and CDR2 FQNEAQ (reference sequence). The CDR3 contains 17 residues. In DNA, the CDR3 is TGTTCCAGCAGATCAGGGACTAGCGGGAGTCAGGGCAATGAGCAGTTCTTC. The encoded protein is CSSRSGTSGSQGNEQFF.

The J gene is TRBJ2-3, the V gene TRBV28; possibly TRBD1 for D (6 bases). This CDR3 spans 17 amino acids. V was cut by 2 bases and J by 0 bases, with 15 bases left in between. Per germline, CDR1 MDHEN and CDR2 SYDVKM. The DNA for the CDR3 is TGTGCCAGCAGTTTACGGAACTGGCAGGGGAGCACAGATACGCAGTATTTT. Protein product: CASSLRNWQGSTDTQYF.

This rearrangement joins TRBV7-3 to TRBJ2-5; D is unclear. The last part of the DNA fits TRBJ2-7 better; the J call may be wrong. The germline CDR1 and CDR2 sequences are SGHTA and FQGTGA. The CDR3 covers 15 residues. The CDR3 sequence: CASSLSSLGPYEQYF. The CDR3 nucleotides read TGTGCCAGCAGCTTAAGTAGCCTCGGCCCCTACGAGCAGTACTTC.

CDR3 amino acids: CASSLEVELEQYF. The CDR3 nucleotides are TGTGCCAGCAGCTTAGAGGTAGAGCTCGAGCAGTACTTC. V usage is TRBV11-2 and J usage is TRBJ2-7; D unresolved. CDR3 length: 13 amino acids. Germline CDR1 is SGHAT and CDR2 is FQNNGV. V lost 0 bases, J lost 6 bases, and 9 bases lay in between. The whole variable domain, remainder taken from reference TRBV11-2 and TRBJ2-7, is EAGVAQSPRYKIIEKRQSVAFWCNPISGHATLYWYQQILGQGPKLLIQFQNNGVVDDSQLPKDRFSAERLKGVDSTLKIQPAKLEDSAVYLCASSLEVELEQYFGPGTRLTVT.

CDR3 coding DNA: TGCGCCACCCATAGCGGGAGGCCCCTGAACACCGGGGAGCTGTTTTTT. Protein sequence: CATHSGRPLNTGELFF. The genes are TRBV5-1 and TRBJ2-2; TRBD2 matches at 10 bases. CDR3 length: 16 amino acids. CDR1 is SGHRS and CDR2 is YFSETQ in the germline V gene. After removal of 9 bases from V and 1 base from J, the junction contained 9 bases not matched to a gene.

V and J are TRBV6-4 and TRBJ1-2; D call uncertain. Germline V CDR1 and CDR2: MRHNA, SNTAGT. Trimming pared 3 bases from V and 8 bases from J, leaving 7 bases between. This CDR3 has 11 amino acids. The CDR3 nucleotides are TGTGCCAGCAGTGAAGGAGGAGGCTACACCTTC. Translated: CASSEGGGYTF.

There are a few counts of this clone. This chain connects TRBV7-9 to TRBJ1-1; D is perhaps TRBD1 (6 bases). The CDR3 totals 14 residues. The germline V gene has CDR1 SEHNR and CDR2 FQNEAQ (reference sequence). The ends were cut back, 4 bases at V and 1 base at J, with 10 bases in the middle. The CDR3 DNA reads TGTGCCAGCAGCTCTCGGACAGAGAACACTGAAGCTTTCTTT. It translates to CASSSRTENTEAFF.

As DNA, the CDR3 is TGTGCCACCGGGCGTGAAAAACTGTTTTTT. Translating gives CATGREKLFF. This chain links TRBV15 with TRBJ1-4; D is ambiguous. The germline CDR1 and CDR2 sequences are LNHNV and YYDKDF (reference sequence). The CDR3 is 10 amino acids. V was trimmed by 8 bases and J by 7 bases, leaving 5 bases between them. The full variable domain, in which reference TRBV15 and TRBJ1-4 provide the parts outside the CDR3, is DAMVIQNPRYQVTQFGKPVTLSCSQTLNHNVMYWYQQKSSQAPKLLFHYYDKDFNNEADTPDNFQSRRPNTSFCFLDIRSPGLGDTAMYLCATGREKLFFGSGTQLSVL.

CDR3 bases: TGTGCCAGCAGCGTATCCGGGCAGGGTGATGGAGCGGGAGGAGAAGAGACCCAGTACTTC. Its protein product is CASSVSGQGDGAGGEETQYF. The chain is built from TRBV9 and TRBJ2-5, with 9 bases aligning to TRBD2. This CDR3 has 20 residues. Trimming at V came to 1 base and at J to 3 bases, leaving 19 bases not matched to a gene. The V gene's germline CDR1 is SGDLS and CDR2 YYNGEE.

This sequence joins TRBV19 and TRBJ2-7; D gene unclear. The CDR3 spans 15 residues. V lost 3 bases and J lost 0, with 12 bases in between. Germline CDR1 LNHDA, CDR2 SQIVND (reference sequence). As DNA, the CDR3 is TGTGCCAGTAGTATCCCGGCGGCGAGCTCCTACGAGCAGTACTTC. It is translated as CASSIPAASSYEQYF.

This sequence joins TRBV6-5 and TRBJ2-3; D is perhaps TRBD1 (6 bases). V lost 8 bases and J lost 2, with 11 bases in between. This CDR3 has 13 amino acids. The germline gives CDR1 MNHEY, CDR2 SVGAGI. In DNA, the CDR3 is TGTGCCAGCCTGGACAGCTTCACAGATACGCAGTATTTT. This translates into CASLDSFTDTQYF.

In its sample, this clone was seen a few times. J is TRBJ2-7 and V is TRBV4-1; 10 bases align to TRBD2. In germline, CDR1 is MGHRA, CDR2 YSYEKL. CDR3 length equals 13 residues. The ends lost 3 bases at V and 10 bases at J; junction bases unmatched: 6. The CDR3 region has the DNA TGCGCCAGCAGCCACCCCCTAGCGGGAGATCAGTACTTC. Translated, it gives CASSHPLAGDQYF.

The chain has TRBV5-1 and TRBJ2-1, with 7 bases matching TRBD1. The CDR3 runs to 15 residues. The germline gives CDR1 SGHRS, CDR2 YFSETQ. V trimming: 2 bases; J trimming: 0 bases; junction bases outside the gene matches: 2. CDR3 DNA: TGCGCCAGCAGCTTCGGGGACAGCTCCTACAATGAGCAGTTCTTC. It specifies CASSFGDSSYNEQFF.

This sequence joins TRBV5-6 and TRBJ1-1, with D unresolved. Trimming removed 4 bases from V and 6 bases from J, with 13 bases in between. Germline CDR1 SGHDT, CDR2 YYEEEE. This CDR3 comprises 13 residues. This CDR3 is CASSRWGVAEAFF. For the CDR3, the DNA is TGTGCCAGCAGCAGGTGGGGAGTAGCTGAAGCTTTCTTT.

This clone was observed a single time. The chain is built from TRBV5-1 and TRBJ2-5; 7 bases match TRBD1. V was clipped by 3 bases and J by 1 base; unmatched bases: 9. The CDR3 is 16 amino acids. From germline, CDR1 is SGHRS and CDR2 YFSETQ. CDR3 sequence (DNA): TGCGCCAGCAGCTCGGGAATGACAGGGAGCCAAGAGACCCAGTACTTC. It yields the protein CASSSGMTGSQETQYF.

The CDR3 nucleotides read TGTGCCAGCAGGACCGACAACAACTACGAGCAGTACTTC. Its protein product is CASRTDNNYEQYF. The chain is built from TRBV28 and TRBJ2-7; D remains ambiguous. Germline V gives CDR1 MDHEN, CDR2 SYDVKM. Trimming pared 6 bases from V and 3 bases from J, leaving 12 bases between. The CDR3 is 13 residues long. Based on the CDR3 plus reference TRBV28 and TRBJ2-7, the full variable domain is DVKVTQSSRYLVKRTGEKVFLECVQDMDHENMFWYRQDPGLGLRLIYFSYDVKMKEKGDIPEGYSVSREKKERFSLILESASTNQTSMYLCASRTDNNYEQYFGPGTRLTVT.

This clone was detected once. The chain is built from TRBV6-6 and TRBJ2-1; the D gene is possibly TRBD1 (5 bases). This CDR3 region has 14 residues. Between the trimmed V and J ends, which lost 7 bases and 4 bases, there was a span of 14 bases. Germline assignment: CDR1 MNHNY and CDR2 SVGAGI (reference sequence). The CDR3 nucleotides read TGTGCCAGCAAGACGAGACAGCAATACAATGAGCAGTTCTTC. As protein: CASKTRQQYNEQFF.

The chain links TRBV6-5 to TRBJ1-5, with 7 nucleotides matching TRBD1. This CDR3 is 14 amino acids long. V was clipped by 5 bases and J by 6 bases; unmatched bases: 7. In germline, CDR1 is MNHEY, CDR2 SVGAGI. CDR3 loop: CASSTRQGSQPQHF. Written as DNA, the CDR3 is TGTGCCAGCAGTACACGACAGGGAAGTCAGCCCCAGCATTTT.

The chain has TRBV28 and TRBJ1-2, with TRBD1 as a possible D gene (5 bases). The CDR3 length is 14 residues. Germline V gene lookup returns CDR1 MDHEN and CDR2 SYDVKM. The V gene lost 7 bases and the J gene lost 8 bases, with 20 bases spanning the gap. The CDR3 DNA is TGTGCCAGCAACTTATTCCAGGGCGTAGGGGGCTACACCTTC. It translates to CASNLFQGVGGYTF.

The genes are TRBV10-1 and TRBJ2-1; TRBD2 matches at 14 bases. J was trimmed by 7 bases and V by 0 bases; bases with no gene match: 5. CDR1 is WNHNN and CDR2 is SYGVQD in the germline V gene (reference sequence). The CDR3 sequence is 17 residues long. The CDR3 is CASSESGLAGEENEQFF. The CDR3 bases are TGCGCCAGCAGTGAGTCGGGACTAGCGGGAGAGGAGAATGAGCAGTTCTTC.

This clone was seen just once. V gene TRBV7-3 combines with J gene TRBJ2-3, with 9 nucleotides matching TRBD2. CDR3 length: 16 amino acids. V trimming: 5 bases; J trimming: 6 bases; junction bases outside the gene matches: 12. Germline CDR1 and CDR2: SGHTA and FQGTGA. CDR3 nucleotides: TGTGCCAGCAGCCCCGGGACTAGCCGCCCCAGGGATACGCAGTATTTT. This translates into CASSPGTSRPRDTQYF.

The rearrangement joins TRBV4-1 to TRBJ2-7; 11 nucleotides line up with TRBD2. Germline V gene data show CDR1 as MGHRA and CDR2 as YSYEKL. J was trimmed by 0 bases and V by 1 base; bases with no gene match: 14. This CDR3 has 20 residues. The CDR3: CASSQAMKLAGVGSSYEQYF. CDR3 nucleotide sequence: TGCGCCAGCAGCCAAGCTATGAAACTAGCGGGAGTTGGGAGCTCCTACGAGCAGTACTTC.

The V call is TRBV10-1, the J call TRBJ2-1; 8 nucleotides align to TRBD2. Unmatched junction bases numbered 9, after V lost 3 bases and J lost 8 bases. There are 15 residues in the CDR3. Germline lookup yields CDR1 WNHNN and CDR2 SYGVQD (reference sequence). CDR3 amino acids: CASSDLREGRDEQFF. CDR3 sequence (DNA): TGCGCCAGCAGTGATTTACGGGAGGGCCGGGATGAGCAGTTCTTC.

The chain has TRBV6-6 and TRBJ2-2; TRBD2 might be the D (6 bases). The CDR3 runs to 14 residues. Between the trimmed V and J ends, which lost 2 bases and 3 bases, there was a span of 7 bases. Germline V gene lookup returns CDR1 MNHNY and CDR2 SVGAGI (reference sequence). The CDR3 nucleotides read TGTGCCAGCAGTTACGGAGGGGACACCGGGGAGCTGTTTTTT. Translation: CASSYGGDTGELFF.